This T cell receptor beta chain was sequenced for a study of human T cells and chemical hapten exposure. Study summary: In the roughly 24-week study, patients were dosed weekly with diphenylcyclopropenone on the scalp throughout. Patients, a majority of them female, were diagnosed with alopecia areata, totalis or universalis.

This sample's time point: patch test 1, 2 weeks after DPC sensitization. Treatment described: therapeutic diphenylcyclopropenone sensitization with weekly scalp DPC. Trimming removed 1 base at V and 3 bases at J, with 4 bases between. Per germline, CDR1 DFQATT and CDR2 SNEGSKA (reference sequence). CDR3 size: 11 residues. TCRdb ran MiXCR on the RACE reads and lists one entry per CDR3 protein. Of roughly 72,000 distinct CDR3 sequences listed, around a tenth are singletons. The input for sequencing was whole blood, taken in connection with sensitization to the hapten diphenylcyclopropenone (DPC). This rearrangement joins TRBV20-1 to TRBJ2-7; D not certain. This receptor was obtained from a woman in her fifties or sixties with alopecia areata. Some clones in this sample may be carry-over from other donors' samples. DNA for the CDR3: TGCAGTGCTAGAGTAGGCTACGAGCAGTACTTC. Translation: CSARVGYEQYF.